This TCR beta chain appears in the sequencing data of a study of identical twins. TCRdb independently ran MiXCR on the 5' RACE reads; one entry per CDR3 protein. Of roughly 570,000 distinct CDR3 sequences in the sample, approximately 10% were seen once. Study-level results: Out-of-frame alpha sequences shared between twins exhibited an excess of low generation probability.

This clonotype was seen a few times. Its target is not known. V was pared by 0 bases and J by 0 bases, with 5 bases of the junction left unmatched. The germline V gene has CDR1 SGHDN and CDR2 FVKESK. CDR3 length: 17 residues. This same sample was also part of a study on yellow fever vaccine responses in identical twins.

The chain carries TRBV14 and TRBJ1-3; 7 nucleotides line up with TRBD1. Sequencing input: PBMCs. The clonotype comes from a woman aged 18-29 years in good health. CDR3 protein: CASSQDLGTVSGNTIYF. As DNA, the CDR3 is TGTGCCAGCAGCCAAGATCTTGGGACAGTCTCTGGAAACACCATATATTTT.